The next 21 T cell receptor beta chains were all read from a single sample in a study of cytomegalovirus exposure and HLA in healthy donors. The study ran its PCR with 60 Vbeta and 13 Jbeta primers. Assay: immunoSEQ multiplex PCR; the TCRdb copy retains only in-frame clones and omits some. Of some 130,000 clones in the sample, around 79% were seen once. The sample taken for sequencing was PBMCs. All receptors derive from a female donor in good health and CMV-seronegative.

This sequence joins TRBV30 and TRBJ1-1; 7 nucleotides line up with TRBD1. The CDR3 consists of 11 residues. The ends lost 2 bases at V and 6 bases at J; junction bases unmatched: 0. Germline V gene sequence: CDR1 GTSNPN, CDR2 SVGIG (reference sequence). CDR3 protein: CAWSQGAEAFF. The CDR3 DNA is TGTGCCTGGAGTCAGGGGGCTGAAGCTTTCTTT.

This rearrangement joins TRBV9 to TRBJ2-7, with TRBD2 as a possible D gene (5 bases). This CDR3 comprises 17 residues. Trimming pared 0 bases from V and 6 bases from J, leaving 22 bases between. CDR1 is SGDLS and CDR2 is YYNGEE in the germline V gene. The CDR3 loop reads CASSVGQSTTTLLEQYF. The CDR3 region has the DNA TGTGCCAGCAGCGTAGGGCAGTCGACTACTACACTACTCGAGCAGTACTTC.

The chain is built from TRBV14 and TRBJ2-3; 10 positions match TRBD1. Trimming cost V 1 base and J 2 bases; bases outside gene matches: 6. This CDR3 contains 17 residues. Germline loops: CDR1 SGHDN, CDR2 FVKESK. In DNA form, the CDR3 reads TGTGCCAGCAGCCAAGTAGGGACAGGGGTCTTCACAGATACGCAGTATTTT. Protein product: CASSQVGTGVFTDTQYF.

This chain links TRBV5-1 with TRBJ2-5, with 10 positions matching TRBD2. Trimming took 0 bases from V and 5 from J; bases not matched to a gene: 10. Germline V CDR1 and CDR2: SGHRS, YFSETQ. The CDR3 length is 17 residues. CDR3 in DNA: TGCGCCAGCAGCTTGGCTCGAGCGGGGGGGCTGAGGGAGACCCAGTACTTC. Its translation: CASSLARAGGLRETQYF.

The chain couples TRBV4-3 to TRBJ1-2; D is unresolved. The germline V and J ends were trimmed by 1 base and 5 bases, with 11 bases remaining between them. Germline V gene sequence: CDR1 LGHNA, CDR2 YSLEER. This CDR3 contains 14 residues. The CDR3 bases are TGCGCCAGCAGCCAAGGGTGGGGAGGGTATGGCTACACCTTC. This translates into CASSQGWGGYGYTF.

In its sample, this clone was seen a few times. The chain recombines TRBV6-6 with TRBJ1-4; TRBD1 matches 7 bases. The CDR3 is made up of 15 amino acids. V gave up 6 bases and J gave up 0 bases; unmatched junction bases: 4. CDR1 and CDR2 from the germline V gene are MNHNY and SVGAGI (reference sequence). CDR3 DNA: TGTGCCAGCAGCCACAGGGGCACAACTAATGAAAAACTGTTTTTT. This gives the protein CASSHRGTTNEKLFF.

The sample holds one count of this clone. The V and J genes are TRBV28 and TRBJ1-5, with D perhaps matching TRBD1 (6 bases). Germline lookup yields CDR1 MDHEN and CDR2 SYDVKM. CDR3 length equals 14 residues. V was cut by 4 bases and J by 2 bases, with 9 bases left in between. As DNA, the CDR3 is TGTGCCAGCAGTTACAGGGCCGGCAATCAGCCCCAGCATTTT. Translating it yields CASSYRAGNQPQHF.

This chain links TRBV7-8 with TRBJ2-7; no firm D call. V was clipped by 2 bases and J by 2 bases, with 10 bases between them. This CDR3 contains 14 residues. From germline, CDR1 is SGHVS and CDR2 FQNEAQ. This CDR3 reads CASSLLPRPYEQYF. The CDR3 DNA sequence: TGTGCCAGCAGCTTACTTCCGAGGCCCTACGAGCAGTACTTC.

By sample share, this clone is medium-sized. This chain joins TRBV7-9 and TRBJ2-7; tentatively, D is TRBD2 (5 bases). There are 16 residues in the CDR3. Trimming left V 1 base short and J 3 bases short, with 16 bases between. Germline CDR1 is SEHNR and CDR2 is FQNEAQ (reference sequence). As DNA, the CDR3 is TGTGCCAGCAGCTTAGAAGTAGGACTGGTGAACTACGAGCAGTACTTC. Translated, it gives CASSLEVGLVNYEQYF. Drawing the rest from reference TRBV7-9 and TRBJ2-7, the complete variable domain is DTGVSQNPRHKITKRGQNVTFRCDPISEHNRLYWYRQTLGQGPEFLTYFQNEAQLEKSRLLSDRFSAERPKGSFSTLEIQRTEQGDSAMYLCASSLEVGLVNYEQYFGPGTRLTVT.

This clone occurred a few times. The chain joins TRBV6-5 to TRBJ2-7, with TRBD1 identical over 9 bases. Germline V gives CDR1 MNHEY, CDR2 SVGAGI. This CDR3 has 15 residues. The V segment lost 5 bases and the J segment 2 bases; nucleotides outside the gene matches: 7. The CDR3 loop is CASSADRGVAYEQYF. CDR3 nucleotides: TGTGCCAGCAGTGCTGACAGGGGGGTCGCCTACGAGCAGTACTTC.

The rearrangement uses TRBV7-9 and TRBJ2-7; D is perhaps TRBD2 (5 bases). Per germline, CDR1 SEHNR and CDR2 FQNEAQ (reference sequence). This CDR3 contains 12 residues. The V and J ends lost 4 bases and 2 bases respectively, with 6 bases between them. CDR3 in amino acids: CASSYGTYEQYF. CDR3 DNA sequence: TGTGCCAGCAGCTACGGGACCTACGAGCAGTACTTC.

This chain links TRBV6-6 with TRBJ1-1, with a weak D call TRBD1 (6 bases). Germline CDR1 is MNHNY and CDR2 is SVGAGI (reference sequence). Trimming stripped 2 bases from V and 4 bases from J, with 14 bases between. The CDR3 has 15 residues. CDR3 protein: CASSYSQGQGTEAFF. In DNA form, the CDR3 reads TGTGCCAGCAGTTACAGCCAGGGGCAGGGCACTGAAGCTTTCTTT.

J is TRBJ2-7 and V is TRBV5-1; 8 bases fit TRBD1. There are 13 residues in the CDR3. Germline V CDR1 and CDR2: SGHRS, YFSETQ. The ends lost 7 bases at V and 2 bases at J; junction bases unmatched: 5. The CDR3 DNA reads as TGCGCCAGCGGAAACAGGGGGGCCTACGAGCAGTACTTC. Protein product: CASGNRGAYEQYF.

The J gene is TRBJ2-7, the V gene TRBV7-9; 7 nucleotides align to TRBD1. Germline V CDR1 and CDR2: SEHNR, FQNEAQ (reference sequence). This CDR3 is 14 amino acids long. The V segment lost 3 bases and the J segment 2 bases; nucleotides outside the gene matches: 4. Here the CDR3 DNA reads TGTGCCAGCAGCTTTCCCGGGACAGCCTACGAGCAGTACTTC. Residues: CASSFPGTAYEQYF.

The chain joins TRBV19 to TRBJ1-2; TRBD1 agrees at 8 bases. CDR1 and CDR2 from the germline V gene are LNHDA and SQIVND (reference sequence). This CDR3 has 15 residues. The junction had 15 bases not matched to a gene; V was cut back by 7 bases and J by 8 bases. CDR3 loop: CASTKGQARIEGYTF. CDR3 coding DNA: TGTGCCAGTACTAAGGGACAGGCACGTATCGAGGGCTACACCTTC.

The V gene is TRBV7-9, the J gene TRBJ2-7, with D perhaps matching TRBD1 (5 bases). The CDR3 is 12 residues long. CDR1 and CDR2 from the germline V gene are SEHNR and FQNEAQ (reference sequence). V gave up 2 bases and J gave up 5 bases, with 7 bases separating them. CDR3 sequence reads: CASSLQGNEQYF. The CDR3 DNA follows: TGTGCCAGCAGCTTACAGGGAAACGAGCAGTACTTC.

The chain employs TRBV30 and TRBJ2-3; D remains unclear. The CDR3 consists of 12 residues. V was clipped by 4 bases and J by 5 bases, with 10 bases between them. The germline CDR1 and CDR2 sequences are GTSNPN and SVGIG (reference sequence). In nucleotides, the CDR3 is TGTGCCTGGATCCAGGCAGGAGATACGCAGTATTTT. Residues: CAWIQAGDTQYF.

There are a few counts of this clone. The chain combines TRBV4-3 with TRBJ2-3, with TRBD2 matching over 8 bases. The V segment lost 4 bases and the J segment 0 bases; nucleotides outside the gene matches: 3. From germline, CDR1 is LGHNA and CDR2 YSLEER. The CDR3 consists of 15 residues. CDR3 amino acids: CASSRLAGSTDTQYF. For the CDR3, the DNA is TGCGCCAGCAGCCGGCTAGCGGGTAGCACAGATACGCAGTATTTT.

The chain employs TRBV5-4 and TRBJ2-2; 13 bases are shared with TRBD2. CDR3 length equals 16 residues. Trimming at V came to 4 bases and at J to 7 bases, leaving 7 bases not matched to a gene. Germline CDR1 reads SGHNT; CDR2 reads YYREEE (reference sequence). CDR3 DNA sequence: TGTGCCAGCAGCCCCGGACTAGCGGGGGTAGTCGGGGAGCTGTTTTTT. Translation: CASSPGLAGVVGELFF.

The DNA for the CDR3 is TGCGCCAGCAGCCAAGCGCCGAGGGACAGGGGTAAGACCCAGTACTTC. It translates to CASSQAPRDRGKTQYF. The chain employs TRBV4-1 and TRBJ2-5; 10 nucleotides line up with TRBD1. V gave up 1 base and J gave up 6 bases; unmatched junction bases: 8. CDR3 length: 16 amino acids. Germline CDR1 reads MGHRA; CDR2 reads YSYEKL.

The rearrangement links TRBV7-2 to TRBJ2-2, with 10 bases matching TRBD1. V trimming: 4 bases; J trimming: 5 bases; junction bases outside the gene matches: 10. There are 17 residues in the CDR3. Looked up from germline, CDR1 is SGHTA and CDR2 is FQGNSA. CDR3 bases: TGTGCCAGCAGCTACGGGACAGGGGAAATGGTAACCGGGGAGCTGTTTTTT. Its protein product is CASSYGTGEMVTGELFF.